The entry that follows covers one T cell receptor (beta chain) sequence. The data are from a study of identical twins. TCRdb redid the calling of the 5' RACE reads with MiXCR, one entry per CDR3 protein. The repertoire holds some 1,600,000 distinct CDR3 sequences, with less than 35% as singletons. This CDR3 region has 14 residues. Germline V CDR1 and CDR2: MNHEY, SMNVEV (reference sequence). V lost 1 base and J lost 5, with 11 bases in between. Sequencing used cord blood. This receptor was taken from a newborn girl in good health. The V gene is TRBV27, the J gene TRBJ2-5, with D perhaps TRBD2 (6 bases). The CDR3 region is CASSLYAGRETQYF. The CDR3 coding sequence is TGTGCCAGCAGTTTATACGCAGGGAGGGAGACCCAGTACTTC.